A selection of T cell receptor beta chains follows, all from one sample in a study of beta chain features in type 1 diabetes. This table comes from immunoSEQ multiplex PCR, and its TCRdb copy is limited to in-frame clones, with some not included. In the table there are around 320,000 clones, 12% to 15% of which are singletons. Material for sequencing was central memory CD4+ T cells from blood. These receptors originate from a man in his thirties or forties in good health. CDR3s include the opening cysteine and the closing phenylalanine or tryptophan. D genes are given only for firm matches. Where a row states a size, it is once, few, many or the class of an expanded clone; other rows omit it.

j_call	clone_size	v_call	d_call	cdr3_aa	cdr3_nt
TRBJ1-3	few	TRBV6-5	NA	CASAREAGNTIYF	TGTGCCAGTGCAAGGGAGGCTGGAAACACCATATATTTT
TRBJ2-6	few	TRBV7-8	NA	CASSLRLSGANVLTF	TGTGCCAGCAGCTTAAGACTCTCTGGGGCCAACGTCCTGACTTTC
TRBJ2-5	NA	TRBV14	NA	CASSQDGGLETQYF	TGTGCCAGCAGCCAAGATGGCGGCTTAGAGACCCAGTACTTC
TRBJ1-2	few	TRBV6-1	NA	CASSVGPDYGYTF	TGTGCCAGCAGTGTAGGTCCGGACTATGGCTACACCTTC
TRBJ2-3	few	TRBV7-9	TRBD1	CASSGRTGASTDTQYF	TGTGCCAGCAGCGGCCGGACAGGGGCTAGCACAGATACGCAGTATTTT
TRBJ2-7	few	TRBV18	NA	CASSPHMYEQYF	TGTGCCAGCTCACCACATATGTACGAGCAGTACTTC
TRBJ1-1	few	TRBV18	TRBD1	CASSQSGDRDTEAFF	TGTGCCAGCTCCCAATCGGGGGACAGGGACACTGAAGCTTTCTTT
TRBJ2-5	NA	TRBV2	TRBD2	CASSEGLAGAETQYF	TGTGCCAGCAGTGAAGGACTAGCGGGGGCAGAGACCCAGTACTTC
TRBJ2-3	NA	TRBV4-3	NA	CASSQDGRGDTQYF	TGCGCCAGCAGCCAAGACGGCAGAGGAGATACGCAGTATTTT
TRBJ2-1	few	TRBV4-3	TRBD2	CASSQEAVAGEGEQFF	TGCGCCAGCAGCCAAGAGGCAGTAGCGGGAGAGGGTGAGCAGTTCTTC
TRBJ2-2	few	TRBV27	NA	CASSWALSWSGPTGELFF	TGTGCCAGCAGCTGGGCTTTAAGTTGGAGCGGGCCAACCGGGGAGCTGTTTTTT
TRBJ2-1	NA	TRBV6-6	NA	CASSLFRGYNEQFF	TGTGCCAGCAGTCTATTCCGGGGCTACAATGAGCAGTTCTTC
TRBJ2-2	few	TRBV5-5	NA	CASSLAQTNTGELFF	TGTGCCAGCAGCTTGGCACAGACAAACACCGGGGAGCTGTTTTTT
TRBJ1-3	few	TRBV12-5	NA	CASGLGVLGGNTIYF	TGTGCTAGTGGTTTGGGGGTGCTCGGTGGAAACACCATATATTTT
TRBJ1-1	few	TRBV6-5	TRBD1	CASSHRGANTEAFF	TGTGCCAGCAGCCACAGGGGGGCCAACACTGAAGCTTTCTTT
TRBJ2-7	NA	TRBV29-1	TRBD1	CSAGMDRAYEQYF	TGCAGCGCGGGCATGGACAGGGCCTACGAGCAGTACTTC
TRBJ2-7	few	TRBV7-6	NA	CASSLARGEQYF	TGTGCCAGCAGCTTAGCAAGAGGAGAGCAGTACTTC
TRBJ1-1	few	TRBV7-2	NA	CASPRGTEAFF	TGTGCCAGCCCCAGGGGCACTGAAGCTTTCTTT
TRBJ2-1	many	TRBV19	NA	CASSPPGARSNEQFF	TGTGCCAGTAGTCCCCCAGGGGCCCGGAGCAATGAGCAGTTCTTC
TRBJ2-1	NA	TRBV4-2	TRBD2	CASSHGTSGGDEQFF	TGTGCCAGCAGCCACGGGACTAGCGGGGGTGATGAGCAGTTCTTC
TRBJ1-5	few	TRBV30	TRBD1	CAWSQKGQDRGRGQPQHF	TGTGCCTGGAGTCAAAAGGGTCAGGACAGGGGTAGAGGTCAGCCCCAGCATTTT
TRBJ2-5	few	TRBV11-3	TRBD1	CASSYRQGAETQYF	TGTGCCAGCAGCTACCGACAGGGGGCCGAGACCCAGTACTTC
TRBJ2-3	few	TRBV6-1	NA	CASKGQNTDTQYF	TGTGCCAGCAAGGGACAAAACACAGATACGCAGTATTTT
TRBJ2-6	NA	TRBV6-1	NA	CASSQGPGANVLTF	TGTGCCAGCTCACAGGGACCTGGGGCCAACGTCCTGACTTTC
TRBJ2-7	NA	TRBV6-5	TRBD1	CASSGQVTYEQYF	TGTGCCAGCAGTGGACAGGTGACCTACGAGCAGTACTTC
TRBJ1-3	few	TRBV7-6	NA	CASSSQGGGNTIYF	TGTGCCAGCAGCTCCCAAGGCGGTGGAAACACCATATATTTT
TRBJ2-3	NA	TRBV6-5	TRBD2	CASSYSAGGSADTQYF	TGTGCCAGCAGTTACTCTGCGGGAGGGTCGGCAGATACGCAGTATTTT
TRBJ2-1	few	TRBV7-3	NA	CASSRYGPPGEQFF	TGTGCCAGCAGCCGATACGGACCCCCTGGCGAGCAGTTCTTC
TRBJ2-7	few	TRBV7-9	NA	CASSYQGYEQYF	TGTGCCAGCAGCTACCAGGGTTACGAGCAGTACTTC
TRBJ1-3	NA	TRBV13	NA	CASSLAEAGNTIYF	TGTGCCAGCAGCTTAGCAGAAGCTGGAAACACCATATATTTT
TRBJ2-5	NA	TRBV9	NA	CASNGQSQETQYF	TGTGCCAGCAACGGGCAGAGCCAAGAGACCCAGTACTTC
TRBJ1-2	NA	TRBV5-4	NA	CASSLGFDGYTF	TGTGCCAGCAGCTTGGGGTTCGATGGCTACACCTTC
TRBJ1-6	few	TRBV9	NA	CASSETGTLGNSPLHF	TGTGCCAGCAGCGAAACCGGGACATTGGGTAATTCACCCCTCCACTTT
TRBJ2-1	few	TRBV6-5	TRBD1	CASSPPGQGRGEQFF	TGTGCCAGCAGTCCCCCGGGACAGGGGCGCGGTGAGCAGTTCTTC
TRBJ1-4	few	TRBV9	TRBD1	CASSVTGGNEKLFF	TGTGCCAGCAGCGTAACAGGGGGTAATGAAAAACTGTTTTTT
TRBJ1-2	NA	TRBV28	TRBD1	CASSLRQGEYYGYTF	TGTGCCAGCAGTTTACGGCAGGGGGAGTACTATGGCTACACCTTC
TRBJ1-1	few	TRBV19	TRBD1	CASSNRGSGAFF	TGTGCCAGTAGCAACAGGGGGAGTGGAGCTTTCTTT
TRBJ2-3	few	TRBV7-9	NA	CASSLAHSTDTQYF	TGTGCCAGCAGCTTAGCCCACAGCACAGATACGCAGTATTTT
TRBJ2-3	many	TRBV10-3	NA	CAISDSTDTQYF	TGTGCCATCAGTGACAGCACAGATACGCAGTATTTT
TRBJ1-1	few	TRBV25-1	NA	CASSLHGTEAFF	TGTGCCAGCAGTCTACATGGCACTGAAGCTTTCTTT
TRBJ1-6	NA	TRBV10-3	NA	CAITREVNSPLHF	TGTGCCATCACCAGGGAGGTAAATTCACCCCTCCACTTT
TRBJ2-2	NA	TRBV10-3	NA	CAISQTTGELFF	TGTGCCATCAGCCAGACCACCGGGGAGCTGTTTTTT
TRBJ2-5	many	TRBV13	NA	CASSFISETQYF	TGTGCCAGCAGCTTCATCAGCGAGACCCAGTACTTC
TRBJ2-6	NA	TRBV2	NA	CASSEGANVLTF	TGTGCCAGCAGTGAGGGGGCCAACGTCCTGACTTTC
TRBJ2-7	few	TRBV7-8	NA	CASQTTYEQYF	TGTGCCAGCCAGACGACCTACGAGCAGTACTTC
TRBJ2-5	NA	TRBV7-2	NA	CASSREGLIQETQYF	TGTGCCAGCAGCAGAGAAGGACTGATACAAGAGACCCAGTACTTC
TRBJ1-1	few	TRBV6-5	NA	CASSSRPSAEAFF	TGTGCCAGCAGTTCCCGCCCCAGCGCTGAAGCTTTCTTT
TRBJ1-1	NA	TRBV5-1	NA	CASSLDGRPNTEAFF	TGCGCCAGCAGCTTGGATGGCAGGCCTAACACTGAAGCTTTCTTT
TRBJ2-1	NA	TRBV6-1	TRBD2	CASSSGTSGYNEQFF	TGTGCCAGCAGTTCCGGGACTAGCGGCTACAATGAGCAGTTCTTC
TRBJ2-1	few	TRBV7-2	NA	CASSLAERLSYNEQFF	TGTGCCAGCAGCTTAGCTGAGCGACTCTCCTACAATGAGCAGTTCTTC
TRBJ2-2	NA	TRBV4-3	NA	CASSQGEAGELFF	TGCGCCAGCAGCCAAGGGGAGGCCGGGGAGCTGTTTTTT
TRBJ2-4	many	TRBV2	NA	CASSEELAKNIQYF	TGTGCCAGCAGTGAAGAGCTGGCCAAAAACATTCAGTACTTC